This section outlines one T cell receptor beta chain sequence together with its context. Its antigen is still unknown. The CDR3 length is 13 residues. V lost 3 bases, J lost 3 bases, and 9 bases lay in between. Germline CDR1 is SGHNT and CDR2 is YENEEA. This sample was taken from a study of cytomegalovirus exposure and HLA in healthy donors. The PCR used 60 Vbeta and 13 Jbeta primers. Sequencing used immunoSEQ multiplex PCR; TCRdb keeps in-frame clones, though not all of them. The repertoire has over 60,000 clones, roughly two thirds of them found once; the top ten carry around 13%. Study-wide points: Later analysis demonstrated an association between a missense DCLRE1C variant and TCR beta V- and J-gene trimming. In an earlier analysis, about 87% or about 30%: the productive usage of most TCR beta V segments.

The sequencing input was PBMCs. This sequence originates from a male donor in good health and CMV-seropositive. The V call is TRBV11-3, the J call TRBJ2-7; D might be TRBD2 (5 bases). The CDR3 DNA reads as TGTGCCAGCAGCTTGAGAGGGAGCTACGAGCAGTACTTC. This translates into CASSLRGSYEQYF.